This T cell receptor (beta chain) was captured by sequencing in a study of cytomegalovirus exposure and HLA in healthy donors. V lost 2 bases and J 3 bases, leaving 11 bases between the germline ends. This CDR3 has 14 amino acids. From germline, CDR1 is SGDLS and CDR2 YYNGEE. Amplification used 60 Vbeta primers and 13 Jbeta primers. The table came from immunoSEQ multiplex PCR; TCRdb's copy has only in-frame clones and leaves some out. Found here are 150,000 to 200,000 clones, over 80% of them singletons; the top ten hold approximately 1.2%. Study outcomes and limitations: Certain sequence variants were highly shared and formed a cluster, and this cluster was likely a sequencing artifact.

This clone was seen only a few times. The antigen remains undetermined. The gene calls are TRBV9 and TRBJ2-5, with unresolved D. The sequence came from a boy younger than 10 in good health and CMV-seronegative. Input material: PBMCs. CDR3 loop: CASSVLPDKETQYF. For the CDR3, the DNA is TGTGCCAGCAGCGTTCTTCCAGATAAAGAGACCCAGTACTTC.